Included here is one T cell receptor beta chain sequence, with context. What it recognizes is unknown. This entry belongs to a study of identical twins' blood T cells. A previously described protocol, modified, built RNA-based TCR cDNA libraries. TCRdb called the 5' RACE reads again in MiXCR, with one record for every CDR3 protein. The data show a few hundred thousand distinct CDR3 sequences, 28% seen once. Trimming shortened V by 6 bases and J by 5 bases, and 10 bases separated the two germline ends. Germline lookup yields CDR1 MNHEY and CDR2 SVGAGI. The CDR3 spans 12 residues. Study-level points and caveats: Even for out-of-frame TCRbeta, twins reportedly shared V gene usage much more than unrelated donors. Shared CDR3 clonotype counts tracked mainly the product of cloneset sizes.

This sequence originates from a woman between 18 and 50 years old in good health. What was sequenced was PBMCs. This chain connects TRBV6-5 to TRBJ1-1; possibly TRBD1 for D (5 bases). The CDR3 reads CASSRGVTEAFF. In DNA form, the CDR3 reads TGTGCCAGCAGCCGGGGGGTGACTGAAGCTTTCTTT.